This T cell receptor (beta chain) was sequenced for a study of T cell responses to AZD1222 COVID-19 vaccine. In the study overall: Second-dose intervals of approximately 4 or approximately 12 weeks were pooled. Notes on the study in general: Regions left unmutated in variants are reportedly the target of nearly half of spike-specific TCRs. Repertoire samples came only from after the peak T cell response. The donors showed a predominance of white British ancestry and of females, with possible underestimation of clonal diversity.

Clones were read by immunoSEQ multiplex PCR, and TCRdb kept only the in-frame ones, dropping some. The sample carries 95,000 to 110,000 clones, around nine tenths recorded once. V dropped 5 bases and J dropped 4 bases, with 14 bases sitting between them. Germline values: CDR1 SQVTM, CDR2 ANQGSEA. The CDR3 length is 13 residues. Remarks on this clone: The target antigen is unknown.

This chain links TRBV29-1 with TRBJ1-2; TRBD1 is a possible D gene (5 bases). This TCR derives from an adult in good health. The starting material was peripheral blood, obtained on day 0 of AZD1222 vaccination. The CDR3 nucleotides read TGCAGCGTTTCTCAGGGAGGTGGCTATGGCTACACCTTC. It codes for CSVSQGGGYGYTF. Combining the CDR3 with reference TRBV29-1 and TRBJ1-2 gives the whole variable domain SAVISQKPSRDICQRGTSLTIQCQVDSQVTMMFWYRQQPGQSLTLIATANQGSEATYESGFVIDKFPISRPNLTFSTLTVSNMSPEDSSIYLCSVSQGGGYGYTFGSGTRLTVV.